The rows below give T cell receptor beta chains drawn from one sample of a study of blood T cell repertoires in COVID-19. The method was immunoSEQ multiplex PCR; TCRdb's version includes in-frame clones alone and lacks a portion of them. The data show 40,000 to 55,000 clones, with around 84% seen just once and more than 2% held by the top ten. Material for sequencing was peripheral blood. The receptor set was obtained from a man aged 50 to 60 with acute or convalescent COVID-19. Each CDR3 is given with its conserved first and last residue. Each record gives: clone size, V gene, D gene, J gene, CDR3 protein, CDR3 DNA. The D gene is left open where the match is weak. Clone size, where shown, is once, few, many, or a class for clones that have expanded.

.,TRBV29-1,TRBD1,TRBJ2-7,CSVTTGVGEQYF,TGCAGCGTCACCACAGGGGTCGGGGAGCAGTACTTC
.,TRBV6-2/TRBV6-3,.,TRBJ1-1,CASSPSWWGGRPEAFF,TGTGCCAGCAGCCCCTCCTGGTGGGGGGGAAGGCCTGAAGCTTTCTTT
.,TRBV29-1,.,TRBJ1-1,CSVATANTEAFF,TGCAGCGTCGCGACAGCGAACACTGAAGCTTTCTTT
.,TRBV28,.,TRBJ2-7,CASSLLDGGVYEQYF,TGTGCCAGCAGCCTTTTAGATGGCGGAGTGTACGAGCAGTACTTC
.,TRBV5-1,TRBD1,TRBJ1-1,CASSPGQGVNTEAFF,TGCGCCAGCAGCCCGGGACAGGGTGTGAACACTGAAGCTTTCTTT
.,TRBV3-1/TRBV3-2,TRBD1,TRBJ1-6,CASSQSQGRDSPLHF,TGTGCCAGCAGCCAATCACAGGGGCGGGATTCACCCCTCCACTTT
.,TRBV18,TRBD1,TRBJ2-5,CASSPADRGETQYF,TGTGCCAGCTCACCAGCAGACAGGGGGGAGACCCAGTACTTC
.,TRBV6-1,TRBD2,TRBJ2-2,CASSKGLAGRDTGELFF,TGTGCCAGCAGTAAAGGACTAGCGGGACGGGACACCGGGGAGCTGTTTTTT
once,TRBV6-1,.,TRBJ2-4,CASSEGGVIQYF,TGTGCCAGCAGTGAAGGGGGGGTCATTCAGTACTTC
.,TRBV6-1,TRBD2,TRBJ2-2,CASSEQTSGSGELFF,TGTGCCAGCAGTGAACAGACTAGCGGGAGCGGGGAGCTGTTTTTT
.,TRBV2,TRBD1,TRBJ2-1,CASRVDRGFGNEQFF,TGTGCCAGCAGGGTCGACAGGGGTTTTGGCAATGAGCAGTTCTTC
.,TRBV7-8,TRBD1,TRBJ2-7,CASSLRQGSYEQYF,TGTGCCAGCAGCTTACGACAGGGCTCCTACGAGCAGTACTTC
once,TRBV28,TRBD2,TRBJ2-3,CASSLYSSGSFTDTQYF,TGTGCCAGCAGTTTATATTCCAGCGGGAGTTTTACAGATACGCAGTATTTT
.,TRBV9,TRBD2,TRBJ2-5,CASSVWTSATETQYF,TGTGCCAGCAGCGTGTGGACTAGCGCTACCGAGACCCAGTACTTC
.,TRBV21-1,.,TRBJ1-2,CASSKWGRAYGYTF,TGTGCCAGCAGCAAATGGGGGAGGGCCTATGGCTACACCTTC
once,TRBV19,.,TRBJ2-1,CASSSLWENEQFF,TGTGCCAGTAGTTCCCTATGGGAGAATGAGCAGTTCTTC
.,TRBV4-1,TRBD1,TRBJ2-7,CASSHGQATSYEQYF,TGCGCCAGCAGCCATGGACAGGCGACCTCCTACGAGCAGTACTTC
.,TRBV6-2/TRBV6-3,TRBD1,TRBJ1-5,CASSWGQGVNQPQHF,TGTGCCAGCAGTTGGGGTCAGGGGGTCAATCAGCCCCAGCATTTT
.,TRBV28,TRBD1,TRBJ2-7,CASTNSQGWEQYF,TGTGCCAGCACGAACTCACAGGGGTGGGAGCAGTACTTC
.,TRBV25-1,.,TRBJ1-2,CASSVKGVVYGYTF,TGTGCCAGCAGTGTTAAGGGGGTAGTCTATGGCTACACCTTC
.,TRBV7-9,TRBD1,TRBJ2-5,CASSFPWTGDEETQYF,TGTGCCAGCAGCTTCCCCTGGACAGGGGATGAAGAGACCCAGTACTTC
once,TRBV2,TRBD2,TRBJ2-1,CASSDPSGGSYNEQFF,TGTGCCAGCAGCGACCCTAGCGGTGGGTCCTACAATGAGCAGTTCTTC
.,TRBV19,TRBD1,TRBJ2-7,CASSIPGQGAFYEQYF,TGTGCCAGTAGTATTCCGGGCCAGGGGGCATTCTACGAGCAGTACTTC
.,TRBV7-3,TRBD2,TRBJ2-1,CASSVHGTSSYNEQFF,TGTGCCAGCAGCGTACACGGGACTAGTAGTTACAATGAGCAGTTCTTC
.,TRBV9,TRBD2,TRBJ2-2,CASSAGLAHVAGELFF,TGTGCCAGCAGCGCCGGACTAGCGCACGTGGCCGGGGAGCTGTTTTTT
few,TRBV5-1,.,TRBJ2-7,CASSSPPGLDFSYEQYF,TGCGCCAGCAGCTCACCACCGGGACTCGACTTCTCCTACGAGCAGTACTTC
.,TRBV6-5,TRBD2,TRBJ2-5,CASSYSLAGETQYF,TGTGCCAGCAGTTACTCCCTAGCGGGGGAGACCCAGTACTTC
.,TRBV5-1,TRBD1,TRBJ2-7,CASSRTGSYEQYF,TGCGCCAGCAGCCGGACAGGGTCCTACGAGCAGTACTTC
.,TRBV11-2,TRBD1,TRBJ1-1,CASISGTGPIEAFF,TGTGCCAGCATCTCCGGGACAGGGCCCATTGAAGCTTTCTTT
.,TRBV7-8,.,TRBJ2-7,CASSPRADIYEQYF,TGTGCCAGCAGCCCGAGGGCCGACATATACGAGCAGTACTTC
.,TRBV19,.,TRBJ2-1,CASSIEVGYEQFF,TGTGCCAGTAGTATAGAGGTTGGCTATGAGCAGTTCTTC
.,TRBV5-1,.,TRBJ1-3,CASSLGTISGNTIYF,TGCGCCAGCAGCTTGGGGACAATTTCTGGAAACACCATATATTTT
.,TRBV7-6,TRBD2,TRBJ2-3,CASSRTSGSTDTQYF,TGTGCCAGCAGCCGGACTAGCGGGAGCACAGATACGCAGTATTTT
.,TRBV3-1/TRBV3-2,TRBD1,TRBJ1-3,CASSQGQGYGNTIYF,TGTGCCAGCAGCCAAGGACAGGGTTACGGAAACACCATATATTTT
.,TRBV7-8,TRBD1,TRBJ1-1,CASSPTGGKAFF,TGTGCCAGCAGCCCCACAGGGGGAAAAGCTTTCTTT
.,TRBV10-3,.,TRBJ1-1,CAIQAPGGNTEAFF,TGTGCCATTCAGGCCCCGGGGGGGAACACTGAAGCTTTCTTT
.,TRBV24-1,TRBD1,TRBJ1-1,CATSELQGAHTEAFF,TGTGCCACCAGTGAATTACAGGGGGCGCACACTGAAGCTTTCTTT
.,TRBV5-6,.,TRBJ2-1,CASSLDIYNEQFF,TGTGCCAGCAGCTTGGACATATACAATGAGCAGTTCTTC
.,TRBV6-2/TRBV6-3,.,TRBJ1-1,CASSYDRINTEAFF,TGTGCCAGCAGTTACGACAGAATTAACACTGAAGCTTTCTTT
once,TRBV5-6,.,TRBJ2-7,CASSFSGIDEQYF,TGTGCCAGCAGCTTCTCAGGGATCGACGAGCAGTACTTC
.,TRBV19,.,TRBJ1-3,CASGTGKAGNTIYF,TGTGCCAGTGGAACAGGGAAGGCTGGAAACACCATATATTTT
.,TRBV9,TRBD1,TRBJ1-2,CASSVTGGNYGYTF,TGTGCCAGCAGCGTCACAGGGGGCAACTATGGCTACACCTTC
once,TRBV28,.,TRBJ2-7,CASSHSSYEQYF,TGTGCCAGCAGTCATTCTAGTTACGAGCAGTACTTC
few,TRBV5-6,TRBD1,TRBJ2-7,CASRTYSLGQGYEQYF,TGTGCCAGCCGGACGTACTCCCTGGGACAGGGCTACGAGCAGTACTTC
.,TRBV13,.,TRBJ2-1,CASSSTAVEQFF,TGTGCCAGCAGCTCTACAGCTGTTGAGCAGTTCTTC
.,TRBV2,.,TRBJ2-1,CASSTTAYNEQFF,TGTGCCAGCAGTACGACTGCCTACAATGAGCAGTTCTTC
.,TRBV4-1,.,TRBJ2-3,CASSHPGGTISTDTQYF,TGCGCCAGCAGCCACCCCGGCGGGACCATTAGCACAGATACGCAGTATTTT
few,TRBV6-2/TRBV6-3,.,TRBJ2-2,CASSYVATYTGELFF,TGTGCCAGCAGTTACGTGGCAACCTACACCGGGGAGCTGTTTTTT
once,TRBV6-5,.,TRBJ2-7,CASKIQAYEQYF,TGTGCCAGCAAAATCCAGGCCTACGAGCAGTACTTC
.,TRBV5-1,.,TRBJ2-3,CASSGDQGDTQYF,TGCGCCAGCAGCGGCGACCAGGGGGATACGCAGTATTTT
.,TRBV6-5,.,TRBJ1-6,CASSYTGNSPLHF,TGTGCCAGCAGTTATACAGGAAATTCACCCCTCCACTTT
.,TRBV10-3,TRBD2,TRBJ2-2,CAISPGLATMAGELFF,TGTGCCATCAGCCCGGGACTAGCGACTATGGCCGGGGAGCTGTTTTTT
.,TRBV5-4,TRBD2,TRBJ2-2,CASSFGTSGIGELFF,TGTGCCAGCAGCTTTGGGACTAGCGGGATCGGGGAGCTGTTTTTT